This T cell receptor (beta chain) is from a study of OX40 agonist ivuxolimab in advanced cancers. Describing the broader study: The costimulatory receptor OX40 (CD134) was targeted by ivuxolimab, a fully human IgG2 agonistic monoclonal antibody. Intravenous ivuxolimab was administered to patients every 2 weeks at six dose levels: 0.01, 0.1, 0.3, 1.5, 3 and 10 mg/kg. In the dose-escalation cohort, 75% to 90% of patients were male, and the mean age was 60 years with a range of roughly 20 to 80. Patients were allowed to have had prior anti-PD-1, anti-PD-L1 or anti-CTLA-4 therapy, and more than 30% of the dose-escalation patients had previously received checkpoint inhibitors. Partial responses occurred in three dose-escalation patients, of whom one had hepatocellular carcinoma and two had cutaneous melanoma. Among the roughly 52 dose-escalation patients, about 20 had hepatocellular carcinoma, 15 or so melanoma, 9 renal cell carcinoma and 9 head and neck cancer. The paper describes the monotherapy dose-escalation part (N of about 54 patients) of the phase I trial of ivuxolimab. The purpose of peripheral TCRbeta sequencing was to test whether ivuxolimab changed TCR sequence diversity and led to clonal T-cell expansion.

Comment on this clone: Its antigen specificity is not known. There are no base qualities to consult, and no much larger clone falls within one base.

Overall study results and their limits: In the 0.1-3.0 mg/kg groups, partial responders were among the patients with the lowest normalized peripheral clonal expansion, particularly in CD8+ T cells. After ivuxolimab, expanded clones were on average more numerous among CD8+ T cells than among CD4+ T cells. The antigen specificity of the clonally expanded peripheral T cells was not determined. Low levels of normalized T-cell clonal expansion were also seen in some patients who did not respond. Clonal expansion of both CD4+ and CD8+ blood T cells was observed from baseline to week 6 at doses 0.1 to 3.0 mg/kg.

Genomic DNA was extracted from sorted cells for sequencing of the TCRbeta CDR3 region. The immunoSEQ Assay was used to sequence the TCRbeta CDR3 regions. Sourced from immuneACCESS, this table was stored by TCRdb with only in-frame sequences that have V and J called. A share of the clones is absent; for the studies checked, an unresolved V gene accounts for under half, and the remainder has no known explanation. The sample contains 70,000 to 85,000 clones, over 85% of them found a single time. The ten most abundant clones make up approximately 4.8% of the sample. The trial excluded patients who had a history of autoimmune disease or who were on systemic immunosuppression. Peripheral blood for TCR sequencing was collected from all dose cohorts at baseline, on cycle 4 day 1, and on cycle 7 day 1. The samples were taken from a phase I, first-in-human, multicenter, open-label dose-escalation trial of ivuxolimab. Adults with locally advanced or metastatic melanoma, renal cell carcinoma, hepatocellular carcinoma or head and neck squamous cell carcinoma were enrolled in the trial. Before TCR sequencing, CD4+ T cells and CD8+ T cells were sorted from peripheral blood as separate populations.

The germline V gene sets CDR1 to KGHSH and CDR2 to LQKENI. V sheds 2 bases and J sheds 4 bases, leaving 11 bases between their ends. From the cysteine up to the phenylalanine, the CDR3 has a length of 14 residues. Only the CDR3 DNA stays, 42 bases, in frame from base 1. This material consisted of CD4+ or CD8+ T cells sorted from blood, taken in a trial of the OX40 agonist ivuxolimab. This TCR came from an adult with an advanced solid tumor such as melanoma, head and neck, liver or kidney cancer. Recombination connected TRBV18 to TRBJ1-1; the D gene is perhaps TRBD1, on 5 matching bases. Here the CDR3 is given as CASSPGGDGTEAFF. At the DNA level, the sequence is TGTGCCAGCTCACCAGGGGGAGACGGCACTGAAGCTTTCTTT.